The clone carrying this T cell receptor beta chain was seen a handful of times. Germline V gene data show CDR1 as DFQATT and CDR2 as SNEGSKA (reference sequence). There are 14 residues in the CDR3. After removal of 6 bases from V and 1 base from J, the junction contained 8 bases not matched to a gene. The sample belongs to a study of T cells in Graves' hyperthyroidism and ophthalmopathy. Template material for amplifying TCR beta CDR3 regions consisted of RNA transcripts. The TCR CDR3 was amplified in a first-round RT-PCR using the HTBI primer set. TCRdb used MiXCR to reprocess the multiplex PCR reads, holding one entry per CDR3 protein. The sample lists about 480,000 distinct CDR3 sequences, approximately 24% occurring once.

The rearrangement joins TRBV20-1 to TRBJ1-1, with 7 bases lining up with TRBD1. The sequenced sample was blood. This sequence was found in a woman aged 25 to 39 with Graves' ophthalmopathy. In DNA form, the CDR3 reads TGCAGTGCCGACCCCCCAGGGGGGAACACTGAAGCTTTCTTT. As protein: CSADPPGGNTEAFF.